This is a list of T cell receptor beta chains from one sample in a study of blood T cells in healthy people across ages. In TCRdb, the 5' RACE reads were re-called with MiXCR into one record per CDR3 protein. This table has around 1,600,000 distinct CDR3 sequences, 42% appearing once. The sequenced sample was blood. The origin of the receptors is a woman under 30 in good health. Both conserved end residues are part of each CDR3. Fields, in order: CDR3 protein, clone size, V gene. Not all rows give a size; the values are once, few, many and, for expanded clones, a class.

CASSFLPGQGIIDEQFF	NA	TRBV6-2/TRBV6-3
CASSLEAGQMGTDTQYF	few	TRBV5-5
CASKDGLNNSPLHF	NA	TRBV2
CAWSPPGTCQETQYF	NA	TRBV30
CASSFSASDSPLHF	NA	TRBV5-1
CASKWENNEQFF	few	TRBV2
CASSSAGTSYNEQFF	NA	TRBV9
CASSPLGQGPYNEQFF	NA	TRBV18
CASSTGTVPYTQYF	few	TRBV5-1
CASSPISGGTQYF	NA	TRBV11-2
CATASGANVRTF	NA	TRBV15
CAGSLVVGGHNEQFF	NA	TRBV7-2
CSASDRGLANYGYTF	NA	TRBV20-1
CAISESTLRNTEAFF	NA	TRBV10-3